This TCR beta chain was sequenced during a study of regulatory and conventional T cells in RAG deficiency. General study results and limits: Control T-cell subsets had markedly higher Shannon entropy and lower Simpson indices than RAG-deficient patients. Omenn patients showed >90% Treg-Tconv overlap and shorter CDR3 lengths. Omenn CD25-high CD127-low cells may be activated cells, not true Tregs.

A remark on this clone: Its antigen is still unknown.

Per the germline V gene, CDR1 is MNHEY and CDR2 is SMNVEV (reference sequence). V shed 2 bases and J 5 bases; nucleotides not matched to a gene: 3. The CDR3 spans 14 residues. Method: immunoSEQ multiplex PCR; TCRdb's copy keeps in-frame clones and lacks some. The sample carries under 25,000 clones, 95% to 96% recorded once. The sorted conventional CD4+ T cells were CD25-low and CD127-high, with genomic DNA sequenced. This sample also appeared in a second study, on regulatory T cells. That study reports: The primer mix had 52 TRBV and 13 TRBJ primers.

The sequenced sample was CD25- CD4+ T cells sorted from blood. The TCR sequence derives from a human donor in good health. The J gene is TRBJ2-5, the V gene TRBV27, with TRBD2 matching over 9 bases. This chain's CDR3 is CASSLAGGLETQYF. CDR3 sequence (DNA): TGTGCCAGCAGTTTAGCGGGAGGGTTGGAGACCCAGTACTTC.